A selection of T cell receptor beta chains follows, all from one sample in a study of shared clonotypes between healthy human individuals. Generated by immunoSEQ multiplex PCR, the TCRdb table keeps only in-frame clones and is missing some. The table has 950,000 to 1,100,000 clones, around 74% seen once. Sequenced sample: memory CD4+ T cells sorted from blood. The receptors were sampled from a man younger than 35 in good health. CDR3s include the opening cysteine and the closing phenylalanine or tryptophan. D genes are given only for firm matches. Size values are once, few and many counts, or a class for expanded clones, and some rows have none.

TGTGCCAGTAGTATCTTGCCCGGGAATTCACCCCTCCACTTT	CASSILPGNSPLHF	.	.	TRBV19	TRBJ1-6
TGCGCCAGCAGCTTGACCGGGACTTTCTACAATGAGCAGTTCTTC	CASSLTGTFYNEQFF	.	.	TRBV5-1	TRBJ2-1
TGCACCAGCAGCCAACACACCCCGGGACTAGCGGGGATCGGCACAGATACGCAGTATTTT	CTSSQHTPGLAGIGTDTQYF	.	.	TRBV1	TRBJ2-3
TGTGCCAGCAGCTTACTGGGACAGGCATACAATGAGCAGTTCTTC	CASSLLGQAYNEQFF	TRBD1	.	TRBV7-8	TRBJ2-1
TGCGCCAGCAGCCAAGATCGTAGGACAGGGGGCCGACAAGAGACCCAGTACTTC	CASSQDRRTGGRQETQYF	TRBD1	.	TRBV4-3	TRBJ2-5
TGTGCCAGCAGCGTAGGGACTCTGCACACAGATACGCAGTATTTT	CASSVGTLHTDTQYF	.	few	TRBV9	TRBJ2-3
TGTGCCAGCAGCCCCGCGAGGGCCAGCGGGGGCACAGATACGCAGTATTTT	CASSPARASGGTDTQYF	TRBD2	.	TRBV7-9	TRBJ2-3
TGCAGCGCGGGAGGGCAAGAGACCCAGTACTTC	CSAGGQETQYF	TRBD2	.	TRBV29-1	TRBJ2-5
TGTGCCACCAGCAGAGATGGGGCTTCCTACAATGAGCAGTTCTTC	CATSRDGASYNEQFF	.	.	TRBV15	TRBJ2-1
TGTGCCAGCAGTGTAGGGTTGGGTAATGAAAAACTGTTTTTT	CASSVGLGNEKLFF	.	.	TRBV25-1	TRBJ1-4
TGTGCCAGCAGAGCGCAGGGACAGTTACTTCAGCCCCAGCATTTT	CASRAQGQLLQPQHF	TRBD1	.	TRBV2	TRBJ1-5
TGTGCCAGCAGCATGGGACAGGGGGCCCAAGAGACCCAGTACTTC	CASSMGQGAQETQYF	TRBD1	.	TRBV7-9	TRBJ2-5
TGTGCCAGCAGCCAAGGGCTGTCCCGTGAAGCTTTCTTT	CASSQGLSREAFF	.	.	TRBV14	TRBJ1-1
TGTGCCAGCAGCTTGGTTAGCGGGGACCACCGCGAGCAGTACTTC	CASSLVSGDHREQYF	TRBD2	.	TRBV5-4	TRBJ2-7
TGTGCCAGCTCACGACGGACTAGCGGGGGGGCCCACACCGGGGAGCTGTTTTTT	CASSRRTSGGAHTGELFF	TRBD2	.	TRBV18	TRBJ2-2
TGTGCCAGTAGTTCCCCGCCGGGACGGAAAGCTAACTATGGCTACACCTTC	CASSSPPGRKANYGYTF	.	.	TRBV19	TRBJ1-2
TGTGCCAGCAGCTTAGGGACACGGTCCAGAGAGCAGTACTTC	CASSLGTRSREQYF	.	.	TRBV5-6	TRBJ2-7
TGCGCCAGCAGTTGGGCCCAGTCCTGGGACGGTGGCACTGAAGCTTTCTTT	CASSWAQSWDGGTEAFF	.	.	TRBV10-2	TRBJ1-1
TGTGCCAGCAGGGACGTAAATTCACCCCTCCACTTT	CASRDVNSPLHF	.	.	TRBV6-6	TRBJ1-6
TGCGCCAGCAGCCAATCTAGACAGGAGGCCTTCTATGGCTACACCTTC	CASSQSRQEAFYGYTF	.	.	TRBV4-3	TRBJ1-2
TGTGCCAGCAGCAAGACCGGGACTAGCCCCCGTGAGCAGTTCTTC	CASSKTGTSPREQFF	TRBD2	.	TRBV7-9	TRBJ2-1
TGTGCCAGCAGTGAGGCCAGGGGAGGGCAAGAGACCCAGTACTTC	CASSEARGGQETQYF	.	.	TRBV25-1	TRBJ2-5
TGTGCCATCAGTGAGTCTGACAGGGTGGAGGATCAGTACTTC	CAISESDRVEDQYF	TRBD1	.	TRBV10-3	TRBJ2-7
TGTGCCAGCTCACCCCCAGTAGCCACCGGGGAGCTGTTTTTT	CASSPPVATGELFF	.	few	TRBV18	TRBJ2-2
TGCGCCAGCAGCCAAGTGGGAGGGTTTGTCACAGATACGCAGTATTTT	CASSQVGGFVTDTQYF	TRBD2	.	TRBV4-1	TRBJ2-3
TGTGCCAGCAGAAGACTAGCGAACACCGGGGAGCTGTTTTTT	CASRRLANTGELFF	.	.	TRBV2	TRBJ2-2